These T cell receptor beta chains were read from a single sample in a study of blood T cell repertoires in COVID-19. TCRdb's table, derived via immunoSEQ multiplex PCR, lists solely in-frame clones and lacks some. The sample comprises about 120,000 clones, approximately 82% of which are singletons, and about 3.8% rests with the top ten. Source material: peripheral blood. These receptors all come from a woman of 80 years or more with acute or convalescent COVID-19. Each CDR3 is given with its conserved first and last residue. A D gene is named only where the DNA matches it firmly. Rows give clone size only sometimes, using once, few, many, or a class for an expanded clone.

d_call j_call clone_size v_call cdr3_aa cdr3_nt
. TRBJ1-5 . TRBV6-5 CASSYSVGGNQPQHF TGTGCCAGCAGTTACTCCGTCGGGGGAAATCAGCCCCAGCATTTT
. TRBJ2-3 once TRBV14 CASSQDGGATSSTDTQYF TGTGCCAGCAGCCAAGATGGGGGGGCGACTAGCAGCACAGATACGCAGTATTTT
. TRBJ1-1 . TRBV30 CAWSRVGTEAFF TGTGCCTGGAGCCGGGTGGGCACTGAAGCTTTCTTT
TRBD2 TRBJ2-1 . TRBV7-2 CASSLVRGTSFYTYNEQFF TGTGCCAGCAGCTTAGTAAGGGGGACTAGCTTCTATACCTACAATGAGCAGTTCTTC
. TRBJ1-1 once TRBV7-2 CASSFRSRSTEAFF TGTGCCAGCAGCTTTCGGTCCAGGTCCACTGAAGCTTTCTTT
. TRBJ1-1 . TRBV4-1 CASSQEGWQGKTEAFF TGCGCCAGCAGCCAAGAAGGTTGGCAGGGCAAGACTGAAGCTTTCTTT
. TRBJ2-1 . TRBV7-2 CASSLGGIGVVEQFF TGTGCCAGCAGCTTAGGAGGGATCGGCGTGGTTGAGCAGTTCTTC
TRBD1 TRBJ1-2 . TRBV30 CAWVRQGYGNGYTF TGTGCCTGGGTCCGACAGGGGTATGGAAATGGCTACACCTTC
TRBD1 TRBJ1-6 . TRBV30 CARADRARSPLHF TGTGCTCGTGCGGACAGGGCGAGATCACCCCTCCACTTT
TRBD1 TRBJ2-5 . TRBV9 CASSVVAGGVETQYF TGTGCCAGCAGCGTAGTGGCAGGGGGCGTGGAGACCCAGTACTTC
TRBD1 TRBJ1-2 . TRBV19 CASRQGQGPSGYTF TGTGCCAGTAGACAGGGACAGGGTCCGAGTGGCTACACCTTC
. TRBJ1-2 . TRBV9 CASSPNERRDGYTF TGTGCCAGCAGCCCGAACGAACGGAGGGATGGCTACACCTTC
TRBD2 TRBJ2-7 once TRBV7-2 CASSLERGAREQYF TGTGCCAGCAGCTTAGAGCGGGGCGCAAGGGAGCAGTACTTC
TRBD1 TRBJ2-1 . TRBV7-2 CASSDSGQTYNEQFF TGTGCCAGCAGCGATTCGGGACAGACCTACAATGAGCAGTTCTTC
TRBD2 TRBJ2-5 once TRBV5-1 CASSGRAAPGRGETQYF TGCGCCAGCAGCGGCCGGGCCGCACCCGGGCGGGGGGAGACCCAGTACTTC
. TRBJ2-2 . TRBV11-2 CASSLGIARTGELFF TGTGCCAGCAGCTTGGGCATAGCGCGCACCGGGGAGCTGTTTTTT
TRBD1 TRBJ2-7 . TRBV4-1 CASSQADRAYEQYF TGCGCCAGCAGCCAAGCGGACAGGGCTTACGAGCAGTACTTC
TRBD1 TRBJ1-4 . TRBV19 CASSRDSSNFNEKLFF TGTGCCAGTAGTCGGGACAGCAGTAACTTTAATGAAAAACTGTTTTTT
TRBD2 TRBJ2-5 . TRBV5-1 CASSFGREETQYF TGCGCCAGCAGCTTCGGGAGGGAGGAGACCCAGTACTTC
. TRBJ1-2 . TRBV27 CASSLTGNYGYTF TGTGCCAGCAGTTTAACGGGGAACTATGGCTACACCTTC
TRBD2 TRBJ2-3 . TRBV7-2 CASSTSGDLSDTQYF TGTGCCAGCAGCACTAGCGGGGACTTGTCAGATACGCAGTATTTT
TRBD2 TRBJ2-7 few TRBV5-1 CASSLGASGGRSYEQYF TGCGCCAGCAGCTTGGGTGCTAGCGGGGGGAGGTCCTACGAGCAGTACTTC
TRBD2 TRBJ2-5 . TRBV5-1 CASSPGTSGETQYF TGCGCCAGCAGCCCGGGGACTAGCGGAGAGACCCAGTACTTC
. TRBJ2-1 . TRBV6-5 CASRPDWYNEQFF TGTGCCAGCAGACCGGACTGGTACAATGAGCAGTTCTTC
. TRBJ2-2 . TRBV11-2 CASSERQGRTGELFF TGTGCCAGCAGCGAAAGGCAGGGGCGCACCGGGGAGCTGTTTTTT
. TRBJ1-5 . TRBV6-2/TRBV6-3 CASSSTTGMNNQPQHF TGTGCCAGCAGCTCCACTACAGGGATGAACAATCAGCCCCAGCATTTT
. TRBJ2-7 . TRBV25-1 CASSDGGPIYEQYF TGTGCCAGCAGTGATGGGGGCCCTATCTACGAGCAGTACTTC
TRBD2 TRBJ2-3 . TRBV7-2 CASSRYGTSGYSDTQYF TGTGCCAGCAGCCGTTACGGGACTAGCGGTTACTCAGATACGCAGTATTTT
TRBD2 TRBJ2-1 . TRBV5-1 CASSLTAGGYNEQFF TGCGCCAGCAGCTTGACAGCGGGAGGGTACAATGAGCAGTTCTTC
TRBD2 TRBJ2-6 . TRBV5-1 CASMLAGSFSGANVLTF TGCGCCAGCATGCTAGCGGGATCCTTCTCTGGGGCCAACGTCCTGACTTTC
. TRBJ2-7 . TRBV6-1 CASNEGRHLSYEQYF TGTGCCAGCAATGAAGGCAGACATCTAAGCTACGAGCAGTACTTC
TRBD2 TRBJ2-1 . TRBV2 CASSEETSGSNEQFF TGTGCCAGCAGTGAGGAGACTAGCGGGAGCAATGAGCAGTTCTTC
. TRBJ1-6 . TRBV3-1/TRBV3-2 CASSQTPGGIPLHF TGTGCCAGCAGCCAGACACCGGGGGGTATACCCCTCCACTTT